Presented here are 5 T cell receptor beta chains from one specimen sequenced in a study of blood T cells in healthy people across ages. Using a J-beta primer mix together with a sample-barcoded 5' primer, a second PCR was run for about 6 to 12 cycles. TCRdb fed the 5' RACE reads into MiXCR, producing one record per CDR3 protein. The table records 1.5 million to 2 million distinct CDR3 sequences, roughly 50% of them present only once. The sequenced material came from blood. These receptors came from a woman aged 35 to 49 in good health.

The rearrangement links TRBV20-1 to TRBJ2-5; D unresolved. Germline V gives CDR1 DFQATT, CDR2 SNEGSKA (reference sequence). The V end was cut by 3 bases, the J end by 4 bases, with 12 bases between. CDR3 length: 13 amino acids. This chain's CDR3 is CSASLDAGETQYF. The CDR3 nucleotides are TGCAGTGCTAGTCTGGATGCCGGAGAGACCCAGTACTTC.

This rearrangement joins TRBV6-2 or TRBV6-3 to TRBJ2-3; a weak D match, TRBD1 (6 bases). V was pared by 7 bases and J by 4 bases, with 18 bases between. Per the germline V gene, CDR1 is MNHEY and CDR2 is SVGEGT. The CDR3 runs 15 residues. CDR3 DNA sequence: TGTGCCAGCACCAATCATAGACAGGCCCCAGATACGCAGTATTTT. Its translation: CASTNHRQAPDTQYF.

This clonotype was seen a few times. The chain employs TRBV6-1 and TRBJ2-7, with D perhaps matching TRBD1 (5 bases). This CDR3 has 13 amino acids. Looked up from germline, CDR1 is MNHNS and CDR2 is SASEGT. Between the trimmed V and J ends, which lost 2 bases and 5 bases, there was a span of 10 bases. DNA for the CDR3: TGTGCCAGCAGTGAACAGGGTTTGGACGAGCAGTACTTC. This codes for CASSEQGLDEQYF.

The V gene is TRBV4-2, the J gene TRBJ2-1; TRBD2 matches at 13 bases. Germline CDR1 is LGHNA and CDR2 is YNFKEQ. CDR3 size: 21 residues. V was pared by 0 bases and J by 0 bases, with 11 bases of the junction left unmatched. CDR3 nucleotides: TGTGCCAGCAGCCAAGATCCAGGACTAGCGGGGGAAGGGAGCTCCTACAATGAGCAGTTCTTC. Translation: CASSQDPGLAGEGSSYNEQFF.

In DNA form, the CDR3 reads TGTGCCAGCAGTTCCGTACAGGGGGCAGATACGCAGTATTTT. Translation: CASSSVQGADTQYF. The genes are TRBV5-4 and TRBJ2-3; 8 positions match TRBD1. With V trimmed by 5 bases and J by 4 bases, 6 bases remained unmatched. The CDR3 length is 14 residues. Germline lookup yields CDR1 SGHNT and CDR2 YYREEE (reference sequence).